This TCR beta chain was identified during a study of regulatory T cells in long-lasting Graves disease. As for time point: newly diagnosed GD, antithyroid drugs for less than 3 months. Extracted PBMC RNA gave rise to the TCR library. From an endocrinology department in Xi'an, China, came the patients. Relying on iRepertoire HTBI primers and Arm-PCR of CDR3 regions, the team built TCR beta libraries. TCRdb recomputed calls from the multiplex PCR reads with MiXCR, one row per CDR3 protein. The table includes hundreds of thousands of distinct CDR3 sequences, roughly 17% detected once. The V gene lost 0 bases and the J gene lost 4 bases, with 15 bases spanning the gap. The CDR3 runs to 16 residues. Germline values: CDR1 MGHRA, CDR2 YSYEKL. This clonotype was counted ten times or more. These sequences were also reported in another study, on T cells in Graves' hyperthyroidism and ophthalmopathy. This second study notes: Researchers defined stable Graves' hyperthyroidism as no ophthalmopathy progression within 18 months. For the diagnoses, clinical symptoms, serum thyroxine and TRAb, thyroid ultrasound and orbital computed tomography were used.

Sequencing was performed on peripheral blood mononuclear cells (PBMCs), taken at new diagnosis, from a patient treated with antithyroid drugs. The sequence was obtained from a man aged 40-55 years with Graves disease. The rearrangement uses TRBV4-1 and TRBJ1-1; D is ambiguous. The CDR3 here is CASSQDREGRGTEAFF. CDR3 sequence (DNA): TGCGCCAGCAGCCAAGATCGGGAGGGTCGTGGCACTGAAGCTTTCTTT.